This is a list of T cell receptor beta chains from one sample in a study of shared clonotypes between healthy human individuals. Data came from immunoSEQ multiplex PCR; TCRdb stores just in-frame clones and leaves some out. The data contain 2 million to 2.5 million clones, under 95% of them singletons. Sequencing input: naive CD8+ T cells from PBMCs. The receptors were sampled from a man aged 18 to 30 in good health. Some clones in this sample may be carry-over from other donors' samples. Both conserved end residues are trimmed from each CDR3. A D gene is named only where the DNA matches it firmly. Clone size is given for some rows only: seen once, a few or many times, or a class if the clone is expanded.

d_call: .
clone_size: .
j_call: TRBJ1-2
v_call: TRBV18
cdr3_aa: ASSPPPEGRPPNYGYT

d_call: .
clone_size: .
j_call: TRBJ2-2
v_call: TRBV10-3
cdr3_aa: AISEPASVMLSGELF

d_call: .
clone_size: .
j_call: TRBJ2-2
v_call: TRBV5-6
cdr3_aa: ASSLEYQRDTGELF

d_call: TRBD1
clone_size: .
j_call: TRBJ2-3
v_call: TRBV28
cdr3_aa: ASSLGDRDTDTQY

d_call: TRBD2
clone_size: .
j_call: TRBJ2-1
v_call: TRBV5-1
cdr3_aa: ASSLGAGLEQF

d_call: .
clone_size: .
j_call: TRBJ1-4
v_call: TRBV28
cdr3_aa: ASNGVSEANEKLF

d_call: .
clone_size: once
j_call: TRBJ2-7
v_call: TRBV19
cdr3_aa: ASSMQRAEGAYEQY

d_call: TRBD1
clone_size: .
j_call: TRBJ1-5
v_call: TRBV27
cdr3_aa: ASRLTGANQPQH

d_call: .
clone_size: .
j_call: TRBJ2-7
v_call: TRBV9
cdr3_aa: ASSVATGSSYEQY

d_call: TRBD2
clone_size: .
j_call: TRBJ2-7
v_call: TRBV28
cdr3_aa: ASSLTSGNSYEQY

d_call: TRBD1
clone_size: .
j_call: TRBJ2-7
v_call: TRBV9
cdr3_aa: ASSGPGGAGYEQY

d_call: .
clone_size: .
j_call: TRBJ1-1
v_call: TRBV7-2
cdr3_aa: ASSQTAEWLTEAF

d_call: TRBD2
clone_size: .
j_call: TRBJ2-7
v_call: TRBV9
cdr3_aa: ASSPGTSGRADEQY

d_call: .
clone_size: once
j_call: TRBJ2-3
v_call: TRBV12-2
cdr3_aa: ASRPNADLASGRPGVDTQY

d_call: .
clone_size: .
j_call: TRBJ2-2
v_call: TRBV15
cdr3_aa: ATSRTGEDTGELF

d_call: .
clone_size: .
j_call: TRBJ2-2
v_call: TRBV19
cdr3_aa: ASSIRRKDSEVTGELF

d_call: .
clone_size: .
j_call: TRBJ1-2
v_call: TRBV11-2
cdr3_aa: ASSFNAYDNYGYT

d_call: .
clone_size: .
j_call: TRBJ1-5
v_call: TRBV7-8
cdr3_aa: ASSLAGGQGNQPQH

d_call: .
clone_size: once
j_call: TRBJ2-1
v_call: TRBV30
cdr3_aa: AWSVGAGVHNEQF

d_call: .
clone_size: few
j_call: TRBJ1-5
v_call: TRBV4-3
cdr3_aa: ASSQGGQPQH

d_call: .
clone_size: once
j_call: TRBJ2-2
v_call: TRBV7-8
cdr3_aa: ASHSPPGLVGELF

d_call: .
clone_size: .
j_call: TRBJ2-5
v_call: TRBV28
cdr3_aa: ASSLTNGNRETQY

d_call: .
clone_size: .
j_call: TRBJ1-3
v_call: TRBV28
cdr3_aa: ASSLTWASGNTIY

d_call: .
clone_size: .
j_call: TRBJ2-2
v_call: TRBV6-6
cdr3_aa: ASRDGYTGELF

d_call: .
clone_size: once
j_call: TRBJ1-1
v_call: TRBV27
cdr3_aa: ASTQGPNTEAF

d_call: .
clone_size: .
j_call: TRBJ2-7
v_call: TRBV5-1
cdr3_aa: ASSSSPASSSYEQY

d_call: TRBD1
clone_size: once
j_call: TRBJ1-1
v_call: TRBV5-6
cdr3_aa: ASSLSGGEAF

d_call: .
clone_size: .
j_call: TRBJ2-2
v_call: TRBV29-1
cdr3_aa: SVVPGRAGELF

d_call: TRBD2
clone_size: once
j_call: TRBJ2-5
v_call: TRBV27
cdr3_aa: ASRNEGGYQETQY

d_call: TRBD2
clone_size: .
j_call: TRBJ2-5
v_call: TRBV11-2
cdr3_aa: ASSLPEGLAEETQY

d_call: .
clone_size: .
j_call: TRBJ1-2
v_call: TRBV21-1
cdr3_aa: PPRDSWHGYT

d_call: TRBD2
clone_size: .
j_call: TRBJ2-1
v_call: TRBV4-2
cdr3_aa: ASQKLGEGNEQF

d_call: .
clone_size: .
j_call: TRBJ1-5
v_call: TRBV28
cdr3_aa: ASSFTVNQPQH

d_call: TRBD1
clone_size: .
j_call: TRBJ1-2
v_call: TRBV6-1
cdr3_aa: ASSDLRQGLHNYGYT

d_call: TRBD1
clone_size: .
j_call: TRBJ2-7
v_call: TRBV14
cdr3_aa: ASSPLSGTGVYGGEQY

d_call: TRBD1
clone_size: .
j_call: TRBJ2-7
v_call: TRBV13
cdr3_aa: ASSPRDSSYEQY

d_call: .
clone_size: .
j_call: TRBJ2-3
v_call: TRBV4-1
cdr3_aa: ASSQQDRRTDTQY

d_call: .
clone_size: .
j_call: TRBJ1-2
v_call: TRBV4-3
cdr3_aa: ASSQGVSNYGYT

d_call: .
clone_size: .
j_call: TRBJ2-1
v_call: TRBV11-2
cdr3_aa: ASSFGGMNEQF

d_call: TRBD2
clone_size: .
j_call: TRBJ2-3
v_call: TRBV4-2
cdr3_aa: ASSQKLAGSLTDTQY

d_call: .
clone_size: .
j_call: TRBJ2-1
v_call: TRBV7-9
cdr3_aa: ASSLDSKYNEQF

d_call: .
clone_size: .
j_call: TRBJ2-7
v_call: TRBV6-1
cdr3_aa: ASSEAGWRAEWAYEQY

d_call: .
clone_size: .
j_call: TRBJ1-3
v_call: TRBV28
cdr3_aa: ASSLGFPDSTSGNTIY

d_call: .
clone_size: .
j_call: TRBJ1-5
v_call: TRBV6-5
cdr3_aa: ASSYAGSNQPQH

d_call: .
clone_size: once
j_call: TRBJ2-7
v_call: TRBV6-1
cdr3_aa: ASSETGFSYEQY